This entry lists 21 T cell receptor beta chains sequenced from one sample in a study of blood T cell repertoires in COVID-19. The protocol was immunoSEQ multiplex PCR, while the TCRdb copy is restricted to in-frame clones and leaves out a portion. The sample holds 200,000 to 250,000 clones; about 87% are singletons and the top ten take approximately 2.6%. The sequenced material came from peripheral blood. These receptors were obtained from a man aged 30 to 45 with COVID-19, enrolled during active disease.

V gene TRBV25-1 combines with J gene TRBJ2-2; D perhaps matches TRBD2 (6 bases). V gave up 5 bases and J gave up 7 bases, with 8 bases separating them. Germline V lookup: CDR1 MGHDK, CDR2 SYGVNS. The CDR3 contains 12 residues. CDR3 sequence (DNA): TGTGCCAGCAGTTGGGGGGTCGGGGAGCTGTTTTTT. Protein sequence: CASSWGVGELFF.

This clone was observed once. The CDR3 DNA is TGTGCCAGCAGTTTACGTCCCGGGTCGAACACTGAAGCTTTCTTT. It specifies CASSLRPGSNTEAFF. The V and J genes are TRBV27 and TRBJ1-1; D unclear. The germline V and J ends were trimmed by 2 bases and 1 base, with 11 bases remaining between them. The V gene's germline CDR1 is MNHEY and CDR2 SMNVEV (reference sequence). This CDR3 spans 15 amino acids.

V usage is TRBV6-5 and J usage is TRBJ1-6; unclear D gene. Germline CDR1 and CDR2: MNHEY and SVGAGI. The CDR3 is made up of 15 amino acids. V lost 8 bases, J lost 9 bases, and 20 bases lay in between. The CDR3 protein is CASLTPASYGSPLHF. CDR3 coding DNA: TGTGCCAGCCTTACTCCAGCGTCCTATGGTTCACCCCTCCACTTT.

V usage is TRBV6-5 and J usage is TRBJ1-4; 9 nucleotides line up with TRBD1. The V and J ends lost 6 bases and 4 bases, in that order; junction bases with no gene match: 3. CDR1 MNHEY and CDR2 SVGAGI come from the germline V gene. The CDR3 runs 14 residues. In DNA form, the CDR3 reads TGTGCCAGCAGCAGACAGGGGGGTAATGAAAAACTGTTTTTT. Its translation: CASSRQGGNEKLFF.

V is TRBV19 and J is TRBJ2-7, with TRBD2 matching 11 bases. The CDR3 runs to 16 residues. V lost 6 bases, J lost 7 bases, and 14 bases stayed unmatched. The germline V gene encodes CDR1 LNHDA and CDR2 SQIVND (reference sequence). For the CDR3, the DNA is TGTGCCAGTAGCCGACAGGTACTAGCGGGAGCATGGGAGCAGTACTTC. This encodes CASSRQVLAGAWEQYF. The whole variable domain, remainder taken from reference TRBV19 and TRBJ2-7, is DGGITQSPKYLFRKEGQNVTLSCEQNLNHDAMYWYRQDPGQGLRLIYYSQIVNDFQKGDIAEGYSVSREKKESFPLTVTSAQKNPTAFYLCASSRQVLAGAWEQYFGPGTRLTVT.

This rearrangement joins TRBV7-2 to TRBJ1-4; D gene uncertain. Trimming shortened V by 1 base and J by 7 bases, and 7 bases separated the two germline ends. Per the germline V gene, CDR1 is SGHTA and CDR2 is FQGNSA. The CDR3 loop spans 13 amino acids. CDR3 sequence (DNA): TGTGCCAGCAGCTTAGATCCCCGTGAAAAACTGTTTTTT. Translating gives CASSLDPREKLFF. Complete variable domain (other parts from reference TRBV7-2 and TRBJ1-4): GAGVSQSPSNKVTEKGKDVELRCDPISGHTALYWYRQSLGQGLEFLIYFQGNSAPDKSGLPSDRFSAERTGGSVSTLTIQRTQQEDSAVYLCASSLDPREKLFFGSGTQLSVL.

The V call is TRBV5-1, the J call TRBJ1-1; D ambiguous. V shed 4 bases and J shed 5 bases, with 12 bases lying between them. The CDR3 has 13 residues. Germline-derived CDR1 and CDR2 are SGHRS and YFSETQ. This chain's CDR3 is CASSKDGKTEAFF. The CDR3 DNA is TGCGCCAGCAGCAAGGACGGGAAGACTGAAGCTTTCTTT.

In DNA, the CDR3 is TGTGCCAGCAGCTTAGGGGACAGTTCCTACATCGAGCAGTACTTC. As protein: CASSLGDSSYIEQYF. The J gene is TRBJ2-7, the V gene TRBV7-2; TRBD1 aligns across 7 bases. The V segment lost 1 base and the J segment 6 bases; nucleotides outside the gene matches: 9. This CDR3 is 15 amino acids long. Germline V lookup: CDR1 SGHTA, CDR2 FQGNSA.

The chain combines TRBV29-1 with TRBJ1-2; D is perhaps TRBD1 (5 bases). Germline V gene lookup returns CDR1 SQVTM and CDR2 ANQGSEA. The CDR3 covers 20 residues. V was shortened by 3 bases and J by 2 bases, with 31 bases between the two germline ends. The CDR3 DNA follows: TGCAGCGTTGATTCAGGCTGGTGGGAGGGGAGTCTTTCGGCGAACTATGGCTACACCTTC. Translation: CSVDSGWWEGSLSANYGYTF.

The chain joins TRBV19 to TRBJ2-1; TRBD2 might be the D (6 bases). Germline loops: CDR1 LNHDA, CDR2 SQIVND (reference sequence). The CDR3 is 16 residues long. The germline V and J ends were trimmed by 0 bases and 9 bases, with 18 bases remaining between them. The CDR3 DNA follows: TGTGCCAGTAGTATAGATCTCGGGGGTTTTAACTCTGAGCAGTTCTTC. Translation: CASSIDLGGFNSEQFF.

This chain uses TRBV6-2 or TRBV6-3 with TRBJ2-7; D unresolved. The CDR3 sequence is 13 residues long. The V end was cut by 2 bases, the J end by 2 bases, with 7 bases between. Germline V gene data show CDR1 as MNHEY and CDR2 as SVGEGT. The CDR3 bases are TGTGCCAGCAGTTACGAGGTCACCTACGAGCAGTACTTC. This gives the protein CASSYEVTYEQYF.

This clone was counted a single time. J is TRBJ2-1 and V is TRBV3-1 (or the pseudogene TRBV3-2); 7 bases align to TRBD1. Germline V gene data show CDR1 as LGHDT and CDR2 as YNNKEL (reference sequence). V shed 0 bases and J 6 bases; nucleotides not matched to a gene: 5. The CDR3 has 15 amino acids. The CDR3, as DNA: TGTGCCAGCAGCCAAGATATGGGACAGAGCAATGAGCAGTTCTTC. Protein product: CASSQDMGQSNEQFF.

The V gene is TRBV7-8, the J gene TRBJ2-7; D might be TRBD1 (6 bases). CDR1 is SGHVS, CDR2 FQNEAQ, per germline. This CDR3 is built from 12 residues. V lost 5 bases, J lost 10 bases, and 15 bases lay in between. The CDR3 bases are TGTGCCAGCAGCCCCCGGGACACCGCACAGTACTTC. It codes for CASSPRDTAQYF. Full variable domain (remainder filled in from reference TRBV7-8 and TRBJ2-7): GAGVSQSPRYKVAKRGQDVALRCDPISGHVSLFWYQQALGQGPEFLTYFQNEAQLDKSGLPSDRFFAERPEGSVSTLKIQRTQQEDSAVYLCASSPRDTAQYFGPGTRLTVT.

The chain joins TRBV7-2 to TRBJ2-1, with TRBD2 identical over 7 bases. The germline V gene has CDR1 SGHTA and CDR2 FQGNSA. This CDR3 spans 16 amino acids. The V gene end was trimmed by 4 bases and the J gene end by 4 bases; junction bases not matched to a gene: 10. CDR3 in amino acids: CASSSGLRLIYNEQFF. In nucleotides, the CDR3 is TGTGCCAGCAGCTCGGGACTACGACTTATATACAATGAGCAGTTCTTC.

The chain joins TRBV5-4 to TRBJ2-2; no definite D call. CDR1 SGHNT and CDR2 YYREEE come from the germline V gene (reference sequence). The CDR3 is 13 residues long. V lost 3 bases and J 2 bases, leaving 5 bases between the germline ends. The CDR3 coding sequence is TGTGCCAGCAGCTCCCAAAACACCGGGGAGCTGTTTTTT. Its protein is CASSSQNTGELFF.

This clone has a single count. This chain uses TRBV18 with TRBJ1-6, with 7 bases aligning to TRBD1. With 6 bases clipped from V and 7 bases from J, the junction kept 9 bases outside the gene matches. CDR1 KGHSH and CDR2 LQKENI come from the germline V gene. This CDR3 has 15 residues. The CDR3 sequence is CASSTGTAVNSPLHF. The CDR3 DNA sequence: TGTGCCAGCTCTACCGGGACAGCAGTAAATTCACCCCTCCACTTT.

This chain joins TRBV12-3 or TRBV12-4 and TRBJ2-7; 7 bases align to TRBD1. There are 13 residues in the CDR3. Germline trimming cut 7 bases from V and 6 bases from J; bases unmatched to any gene: 9. Written as DNA, the CDR3 is TGTGCCAGCACTCGACAGGGTAAGGGCGAGCAGTACTTC. Its protein product is CASTRQGKGEQYF.

The chain couples TRBV29-1 to TRBJ1-3, with 7 bases fitting TRBD1. Germline values: CDR1 SQVTM, CDR2 ANQGSEA. The CDR3 consists of 13 residues. V shed 7 bases, J shed 1 base, and the junction held 4 bases outside the gene matches. The CDR3 DNA is TGCAGCGCCGTACAGGGGTCTGGAAACACCATATATTTT. Its protein is CSAVQGSGNTIYF.

The chain links TRBV27 to TRBJ2-7; D may be TRBD1 (5 bases). V was clipped by 5 bases and J by 1 base, with 9 bases between them. CDR1 and CDR2 from the germline V gene are MNHEY and SMNVEV (reference sequence). CDR3 length: 13 amino acids. In nucleotides, the CDR3 is TGTGCCAGCAGTCTGACAGTTTCCTACGAGCAGTACTTC. Amino acid sequence: CASSLTVSYEQYF.

The chain uses TRBV28 and TRBJ1-1; a possible D gene is TRBD1 (5 bases). This CDR3 contains 13 residues. The germline V gene has CDR1 MDHEN and CDR2 SYDVKM. V was cut by 6 bases and J by 6 bases, with 14 bases left in between. The CDR3 here is CASRRGTAPEAFF. As DNA, the CDR3 is TGTGCCAGCAGACGCGGGACGGCCCCTGAAGCTTTCTTT.

This CDR3 reads CASSSLDRLSTF. The CDR3 region has the DNA TGTGCCAGCAGTTCCCTGGACAGATTAAGTACCTTC. The V and J genes are TRBV6-5 and TRBJ1-2; a possible D gene is TRBD1 (6 bases). The CDR3 totals 12 residues. CDR1 and CDR2 (germline): MNHEY, SVGAGI. V lost 4 bases and J lost 14, with 17 bases in between.